This TCR beta chain was recorded in a study of vaccination and CD4 T cells after COVID-19. Across the whole study: The stimulus for the cells was overlapping spike peptides derived from SARS-CoV-2, HCoV-NL63, HCoV-OC43 and HCoV-229E.

Noted treatment: approximately nine-day PBMC culture with coronavirus spike peptide pools or control peptides (ViraFEST assay). This clonotype has only a few counts. Its antigen is as yet unknown. Sequence data for DNA of cultured CD4+ T cells were generated by the Oncomine TCR Beta short-read assay. TCRdb used MiXCR to reprocess the PCR reads, holding one entry per CDR3 protein. The profile shows about 25,000 distinct CDR3 sequences, around 48% of them singletons. Trimming removed 6 bases from V and 4 bases from J, with 10 bases in between. The CDR3 spans 13 residues. Germline-derived CDR1 and CDR2 are ENHRY and SYGVKD.

The clonotype originates from a human donor who had recovered from COVID-19. This rearrangement joins TRBV10-3 to TRBJ2-1; D not resolved. The sample taken for sequencing was CD4+ T cells from blood, cultured in vitro. The CDR3 nucleotides are TGTGCCATCAGCCAACTCGTTTACAATGAGCAGTTCTTC. As protein: CAISQLVYNEQFF.